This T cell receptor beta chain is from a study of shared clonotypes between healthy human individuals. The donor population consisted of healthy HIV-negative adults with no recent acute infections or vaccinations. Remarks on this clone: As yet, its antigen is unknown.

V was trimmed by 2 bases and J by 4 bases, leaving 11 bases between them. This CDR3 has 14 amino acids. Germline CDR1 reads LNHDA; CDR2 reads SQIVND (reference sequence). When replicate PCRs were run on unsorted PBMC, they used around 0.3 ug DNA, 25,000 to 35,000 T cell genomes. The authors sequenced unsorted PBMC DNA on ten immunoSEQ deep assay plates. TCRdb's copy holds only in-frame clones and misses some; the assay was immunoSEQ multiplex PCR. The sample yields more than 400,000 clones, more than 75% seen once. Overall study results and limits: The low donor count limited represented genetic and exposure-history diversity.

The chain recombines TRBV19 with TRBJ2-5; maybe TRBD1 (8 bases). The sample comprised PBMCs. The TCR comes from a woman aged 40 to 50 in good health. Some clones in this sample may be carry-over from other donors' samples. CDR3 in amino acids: CASSITGGGETQYF. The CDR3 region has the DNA TGTGCCAGTAGTATAACAGGGGGGGGAGAGACCCAGTACTTC.